These 20 T cell receptor beta chains were all obtained from the same sample, sequenced in a study of T cell repertoires in ileal Crohn's disease. TCRdb's table, derived via immunoSEQ multiplex PCR, lists solely in-frame clones and lacks some. The sample yields 15,000 or so clones, around four fifths seen once. The sample taken for sequencing was ileal tissue. All receptors come from an adult with Crohn's disease.

The chain carries TRBV6-6 and TRBJ1-5; TRBD1 agrees at 9 bases. Trimming took 2 bases from V and 2 from J; bases not matched to a gene: 1. This CDR3 is 15 amino acids long. Looked up from germline, CDR1 is MNHNY and CDR2 is SVGAGI (reference sequence). The CDR3 region is CASSYRDRGNQPQHF. In nucleotides, the CDR3 is TGTGCCAGCAGTTACCGGGACAGGGGCAATCAGCCCCAGCATTTT.

This chain uses TRBV6-6 with TRBJ1-1, with a tentative D call TRBD1 (5 bases). V lost 7 bases and J 1 base, leaving 19 bases between the germline ends. The CDR3 runs to 16 residues. Germline lookup yields CDR1 MNHNY and CDR2 SVGAGI (reference sequence). The CDR3 coding sequence is TGTGCCAGCACGCCGGGAGGGGCCGAGAAGAACACTGAAGCTTTCTTT. Encoded protein: CASTPGGAEKNTEAFF.

CDR3 nucleotide sequence: TGTGCCAGCAGCCCTCTTCTAGGAGCTGCAACTAATGAAAAACTGTTTTTT. It specifies CASSPLLGAATNEKLFF. The rearrangement uses TRBV7-9 and TRBJ1-4; D uncertain. There are 17 residues in the CDR3. Trimming stripped 5 bases from V and 0 bases from J, with 16 bases between. CDR1 SEHNR and CDR2 FQNEAQ come from the germline V gene (reference sequence).

This chain uses TRBV7-6 with TRBJ2-1, with 10 positions matching TRBD1. CDR3 size: 14 residues. Germline V gene sequence: CDR1 SGHVS, CDR2 FNYEAQ. Trimming took 5 bases from V and 7 from J; bases not matched to a gene: 5. The CDR3 DNA reads as TGTGCCAGCAGCAATAGACAGGGGGCTAATGAGCAGTTCTTC. It specifies CASSNRQGANEQFF.

This clone was detected only once. The chain recombines TRBV2 with TRBJ2-5; 8 nucleotides agree with TRBD2. With 8 bases clipped from V and 5 bases from J, the junction kept 16 bases outside the gene matches. This CDR3 region has 16 residues. Germline assignment: CDR1 SNHLY and CDR2 FYNNEI. The DNA for the CDR3 is TGTGCCAGCCTGGGACTAGTGGGGGGGGGAGCTGAGACCCAGTACTTC. Protein sequence: CASLGLVGGGAETQYF.

This clone came up a few times. The CDR3 reads CASSRQGVLDTQYF. In DNA form, the CDR3 reads TGTGCCAGCAGCCGACAGGGGGTATTAGATACGCAGTATTTT. The chain recombines TRBV5-6 with TRBJ2-3; 9 bases match TRBD1. The CDR3 is made up of 14 amino acids. Germline CDR1 and CDR2: SGHDT and YYEEEE. V shed 4 bases and J 5 bases; nucleotides not matched to a gene: 5.

The chain recombines TRBV18 with TRBJ1-1, with D perhaps TRBD1 (5 bases). The CDR3 sequence is 14 residues long. Germline V gene data show CDR1 as KGHSH and CDR2 as LQKENI. Trimming took off 3 bases at V and 10 bases at J, with 18 bases between the two ends. The chain's CDR3 is CASSPVNTGDAAFF. The CDR3 DNA is TGTGCCAGCTCACCGGTTAACACAGGAGACGCAGCTTTCTTT.

This clone has just a few counts. This chain joins TRBV6-5 and TRBJ1-2; the D is unclear. The V end was cut by 4 bases, the J end by 8 bases, with 14 bases between. The CDR3 spans 13 residues. Germline CDR1 is MNHEY and CDR2 is SVGAGI. The CDR3 reads CASSSSRAGGYTF. CDR3 nucleotides: TGTGCCAGCAGTTCGTCAAGGGCGGGAGGCTACACCTTC.

The chain employs TRBV4-2 and TRBJ2-2, with TRBD2 matching over 9 bases. The CDR3 contains 18 residues. CDR1 LGHNA and CDR2 YNFKEQ come from the germline V gene. The J segment lost 0 bases and the V segment lost 0 bases, leaving 5 bases of the junction unmatched. CDR3 bases: TGTGCCAGCAGCCAAGACCTAGCGGGGCCTACGAACACCGGGGAGCTGTTTTTT. It is translated as CASSQDLAGPTNTGELFF.

The V and J genes are TRBV7-2 and TRBJ1-2, with 7 bases lining up with TRBD1. V lost 2 bases and J lost 5; bases outside the gene matches: 17. The germline V gene encodes CDR1 SGHTA and CDR2 FQGNSA. The CDR3 is 18 amino acids. The CDR3 DNA sequence: TGTGCCAGCAGCTTAAACAGGGGAGATAGAGATGGTGGTTATGGCTACACCTTC. It yields the protein CASSLNRGDRDGGYGYTF.

V is TRBV5-4 and J is TRBJ2-5; 8 bases align to TRBD1. This CDR3 spans 15 amino acids. Germline loops: CDR1 SGHNT, CDR2 YYREEE (reference sequence). The V segment lost 5 bases and the J segment 2 bases; nucleotides outside the gene matches: 8. CDR3 sequence (DNA): TGTGCCAGCAGTGGTCGACAGGGGACACAAGAGACCCAGTACTTC. This sequence encodes CASSGRQGTQETQYF.

The chain carries TRBV5-1 and TRBJ2-7; D is perhaps TRBD1 (8 bases). Per the germline V gene, CDR1 is SGHRS and CDR2 is YFSETQ. Trimming took 4 bases from V and 5 from J, leaving 16 bases between them. The CDR3 is 14 amino acids. This chain's CDR3 is CASSIQGGDNEQYF. CDR3 DNA: TGCGCCAGCAGCATACAGGGGGGGGATAACGAGCAGTACTTC.

V and J are TRBV30 and TRBJ2-2, with 9 bases matching TRBD1. Germline CDR1 GTSNPN, CDR2 SVGIG (reference sequence). V trimming: 1 base; J trimming: 5 bases; junction bases outside the gene matches: 5. The CDR3 runs to 15 residues. In DNA form, the CDR3 reads TGTGCCTGGAGTGAGGGACAGGGTGATACCGGGGAGCTGTTTTTT. Translating gives CAWSEGQGDTGELFF. Full variable domain (remainder filled in from reference TRBV30 and TRBJ2-2): SQTIHQWPATLVQPVGSPLSLECTVEGTSNPNLYWYRQAAGRGLQLLFYSVGIGQISSEVPQNLSASRPQDRQFILSSKKLLLSDSGFYLCAWSEGQGDTGELFFGEGSRLTVL.

This clone was seen only once. The rearrangement joins TRBV5-1 to TRBJ2-3; TRBD2 aligns across 9 bases. Losses at the gene ends were 4 bases for V and 3 bases for J; bases not matched to a gene: 12. The CDR3 length is 17 residues. In germline, CDR1 is SGHRS, CDR2 YFSETQ. The DNA of the CDR3 is TGCGCCAGCAGCCTGGGCAATTGGGCGGGGGGGACAGATACGCAGTATTTT. Translating it yields CASSLGNWAGGTDTQYF.

The V and J genes are TRBV7-8 and TRBJ1-1; D is undetermined. Germline V gives CDR1 SGHVS, CDR2 FQNEAQ. This CDR3 is built from 12 residues. Trimming removed 3 bases at V and 5 bases at J, with 7 bases between. The CDR3 here is CASSLGSTEAFF. The CDR3 DNA reads TGTGCCAGCAGCTTGGGGAGTACTGAAGCTTTCTTT.

The genes are TRBV5-1 and TRBJ2-7; 7 positions match TRBD1. Per the germline V gene, CDR1 is SGHRS and CDR2 is YFSETQ. The CDR3 extends over 12 amino acids. V lost 4 bases to trimming and J lost 5 bases; unmatched junction nucleotides: 3. The CDR3 DNA reads TGCGCCAGCAGCGATACAGGGGACGAGCAGTACTTC. Its protein product is CASSDTGDEQYF.

The chain recombines TRBV6-6 with TRBJ1-1; unclear D gene. Deletions cut 5 bases from V and 6 bases from J, with 4 bases between. The germline V gene encodes CDR1 MNHNY and CDR2 SVGAGI (reference sequence). The CDR3 sequence is 10 residues long. CDR3 in amino acids: CASSPSEAFF. CDR3 in DNA: TGTGCCAGCAGTCCCTCTGAAGCTTTCTTT.

The chain uses TRBV5-6 and TRBJ2-7, with D tentatively TRBD1 (5 bases). The CDR3 contains 12 residues. Trimming took off 1 base at V and 6 bases at J, with 8 bases between the two ends. Germline loops: CDR1 SGHDT, CDR2 YYEEEE. DNA for the CDR3: TGTGCCAGCAGCTTGACAGGTCGCGAGCAGTACTTC. It encodes CASSLTGREQYF.

The chain recombines TRBV9 with TRBJ1-1; possible D gene TRBD1, 5 bases. V was pared by 5 bases and J by 0 bases, with 14 bases between. CDR1 and CDR2 from the germline V gene are SGDLS and YYNGEE. The CDR3 totals 15 residues. The CDR3 sequence is CASSTGVQMNTEAFF. The CDR3, as DNA: TGTGCCAGCAGTACGGGGGTCCAAATGAACACTGAAGCTTTCTTT. Drawing the rest from reference TRBV9 and TRBJ1-1, the complete variable domain is DSGVTQTPKHLITATGQRVTLRCSPRSGDLSVYWYQQSLDQGLQFLIQYYNGEERAKGNILERFSAQQFPDLHSELNLSSLELGDSALYFCASSTGVQMNTEAFFGQGTRLTVV.

This clone was observed once. The chain joins TRBV27 to TRBJ2-5; 10 nucleotides match TRBD1. The CDR3 runs to 17 residues. The V gene's germline CDR1 is MNHEY and CDR2 SMNVEV (reference sequence). J lost 5 bases, V lost 5 bases, and 14 bases had no gene match. CDR3 loop: CASSGGTGDTLRETQYF. Here the CDR3 DNA reads TGTGCCAGCAGTGGGGGGACAGGGGATACCCTAAGGGAGACCCAGTACTTC.